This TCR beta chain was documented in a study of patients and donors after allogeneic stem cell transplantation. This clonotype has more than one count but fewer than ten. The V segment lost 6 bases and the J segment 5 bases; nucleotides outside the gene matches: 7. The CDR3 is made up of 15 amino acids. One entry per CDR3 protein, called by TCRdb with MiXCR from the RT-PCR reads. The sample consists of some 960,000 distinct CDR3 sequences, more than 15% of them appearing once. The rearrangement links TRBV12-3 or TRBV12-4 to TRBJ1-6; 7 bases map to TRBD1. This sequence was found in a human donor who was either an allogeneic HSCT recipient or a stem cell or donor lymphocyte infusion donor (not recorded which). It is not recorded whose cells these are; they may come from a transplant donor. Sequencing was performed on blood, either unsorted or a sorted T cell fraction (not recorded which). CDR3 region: CASSSGQKNNSPLHF. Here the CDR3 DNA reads TGTGCCAGCAGCTCGGGACAGAAGAATAATTCACCCCTCCACTTT.